These 3 T cell receptor beta chains originate from one sample sequenced in a study of CD8+CD57+ T cells in acquired aplastic anemia. According to the study, genomic DNA was the template for TCR beta VDJ and CDR3 profiling. One entry per CDR3 protein, called by TCRdb with MiXCR from the reads. The repertoire has roughly 190,000 distinct CDR3 sequences, approximately 50% of them found once; the top ten carry over 7.5%. By flow cytometry, patients selected for sequencing had shown an expansion of CD8+CD57+ cells. Sequenced: sorted CD4+, CD8+, or CD8+CD57+ T cells (not recorded which) from PBMCs. The receptors were sampled from a human donor with aplastic anemia.

Only one count was recorded for this clonotype. The chain is built from TRBV2 and TRBJ2-3; tentatively, D is TRBD2 (6 bases). Trimming pared 4 bases from V and 0 bases from J, leaving 14 bases between. CDR1 is SNHLY and CDR2 is FYNNEI in the germline V gene. CDR3 length equals 16 residues. This CDR3 is CASSVSTGVSTDTQYF. The CDR3 nucleotides are TGTGCCAGCAGTGTGAGTACGGGAGTTAGCACAGATACGCAGTATTTT. The complete variable domain, with remaining parts taken from reference TRBV2 and TRBJ2-3, reads EPEVTQTPSHQVTQMGQEVILRCVPISNHLYFYWYRQILGQKVEFLVSFYNNEISEKSEIFDDQFSVERPDGSNFTLKIRSTKLEDSAMYFCASSVSTGVSTDTQYFGPGTRLTVL.

There are a few counts of this clonotype. The V call is TRBV27, the J call TRBJ1-4; weak D call: TRBD1 (5 bases). The V end was cut by 4 bases, the J end by 0 bases, with 15 bases between. CDR3 length: 17 amino acids. Germline loops: CDR1 MNHEY, CDR2 SMNVEV (reference sequence). CDR3 nucleotide sequence: TGTGCCAGCAGTTCGGGACGGATGTTTGCAACTAATGAAAAACTGTTTTTT. Amino acids: CASSSGRMFATNEKLFF. The full variable domain, with the rest looked up from reference TRBV27 and TRBJ1-4, is EAQVTQNPRYLITVTGKKLTVTCSQNMNHEYMSWYRQDPGLGLRQIYYSMNVEVTDKGDVPEGYKVSRKEKRNFPLILESPSPNQTSLYFCASSSGRMFATNEKLFFGSGTQLSVL.

This clonotype was detected only a few times. The chain couples TRBV19 to TRBJ2-7, with 7 nucleotides matching TRBD1. Germline V gene data show CDR1 as LNHDA and CDR2 as SQIVND (reference sequence). The trim removed 5 bases at V and 6 bases at J, leaving 4 bases unmatched. The CDR3 contains 12 residues. In nucleotides, the CDR3 is TGTGCCAGTAGTGAACAGGGGTTCGAGCAGTACTTC. Translated, it gives CASSEQGFEQYF. Together with reference TRBV19 and TRBJ2-7, the CDR3 gives the full variable domain: DGGITQSPKYLFRKEGQNVTLSCEQNLNHDAMYWYRQDPGQGLRLIYYSQIVNDFQKGDIAEGYSVSREKKESFPLTVTSAQKNPTAFYLCASSEQGFEQYFGPGTRLTVT.